This TCR beta chain came from a study of OX40 agonist ivuxolimab in advanced cancers. Study-wide context: Clinicians treated patients with ivuxolimab, an agonistic anti-OX40 (CD134) antibody. Three patients had partial responses: one hepatocellular carcinoma, two cutaneous melanoma. Whole-study results and caveats: Relatively little clonal expansion, among the lowest observed, appeared in partial responders at 0.1-3.0 mg/kg.

A note on this clone: What it binds is not known.

Assay used: immunoSEQ multiplex PCR; TCRdb lists only in-frame clones, some missing. The repertoire holds some 64,000 clones, with about 90% as singletons. The V gene's germline CDR1 is SEHNR and CDR2 FQNEAQ (reference sequence). The V end was cut by 0 bases, the J end by 5 bases, with 22 bases between. The CDR3 covers 18 residues. Individuals having autoimmune disease history or systemic immunosuppression were not enrolled. The input for sequencing was CD4+ or CD8+ T cells sorted from blood, taken in a trial of the OX40 agonist ivuxolimab. The chain employs TRBV7-9 and TRBJ1-2; maybe TRBD1 (5 bases). The receptor's source is an adult with an advanced solid tumor such as melanoma, head and neck, liver or kidney cancer. CDR3 loop: CASSLATGGGGVWYGYTF. The DNA for the CDR3 is TGTGCCAGCAGCTTAGCGACGGGAGGAGGAGGGGTTTGGTATGGCTACACCTTC.